Below are 26 T cell receptor beta chains sequenced from a single sample in a study of blood T cell repertoires in COVID-19. Libraries were prepared by immunoSEQ multiplex PCR; TCRdb keeps only in-frame clonotypes and omits some of them. This table holds around 200,000 clones, approximately 86% found once. Sample: peripheral blood. These receptors were obtained from a woman older than 75 with acute or convalescent COVID-19.

There are a few counts of this clone. The chain couples TRBV4-1 to TRBJ2-3; 10 positions agree with TRBD2. CDR1 is MGHRA and CDR2 is YSYEKL in the germline V gene. J gave up 1 base and V 4 bases, and 11 bases lay outside the gene matches. The CDR3 consists of 18 residues. The CDR3 loop is CASSPGRAGGPRTDTQYF. In DNA form, the CDR3 reads TGCGCCAGCAGCCCCGGCCGAGCGGGGGGGCCTCGCACAGATACGCAGTATTTT.

This sequence joins TRBV30 and TRBJ1-2, with D unclear. The CDR3 runs 13 residues. Germline V CDR1 and CDR2: GTSNPN, SVGIG (reference sequence). V was pared by 1 base and J by 3 bases, with 9 bases between. The DNA of the CDR3 is TGTGCCTGGAGTGGGGTGGCGGACTATGGCTACACCTTC. Translating it yields CAWSGVADYGYTF. Combining the CDR3 with reference TRBV30 and TRBJ1-2 gives the whole variable domain SQTIHQWPATLVQPVGSPLSLECTVEGTSNPNLYWYRQAAGRGLQLLFYSVGIGQISSEVPQNLSASRPQDRQFILSSKKLLLSDSGFYLCAWSGVADYGYTFGSGTRLTVV.

Comments on this clone: The same CDR3 is also encoded by other DNA sequences in this sample. J is TRBJ2-3 and V is TRBV7-9; 9 bases map to TRBD2. The V and J ends lost 5 bases and 2 bases, in that order; junction bases with no gene match: 5. The CDR3 has 15 amino acids. Germline V gives CDR1 SEHNR, CDR2 FQNEAQ (reference sequence). The CDR3 reads CASSPLAGSTDTQYF. CDR3 DNA: TGTGCCAGCAGCCCGCTAGCGGGATCCACAGATACGCAGTATTTT. Looking up the rest from reference TRBV7-9 and TRBJ2-3 gives the full variable domain: DTGVSQNPRHKITKRGQNVTFRCDPISEHNRLYWYRQTLGQGPEFLTYFQNEAQLEKSRLLSDRFSAERPKGSFSTLEIQRTEQGDSAMYLCASSPLAGSTDTQYFGPGTRLTVL.

The chain carries TRBV24-1 and TRBJ1-2, with D uncertain. V was pared by 4 bases and J by 0 bases, with 5 bases between. CDR1 and CDR2 (germline): KGHDR, SFDVKD. The CDR3 runs 13 residues. The CDR3, as DNA: TGTGCCACCAGTGAGAGCTCTAACTATGGCTACACCTTC. Translation gives CATSESSNYGYTF.

The rearrangement uses TRBV6-2 or TRBV6-3 and TRBJ1-5; 9 nucleotides agree with TRBD1. The length of the CDR3 is 15 residues. V was clipped by 4 bases and J by 3 bases; unmatched bases: 4. The germline V gene encodes CDR1 MNHEY and CDR2 SVGEGT. The CDR3: CASSLGQGYNQPQHF. The CDR3 DNA sequence: TGTGCCAGCAGTTTGGGACAGGGCTACAATCAGCCCCAGCATTTT.

CDR3 coding DNA: TGTGCCAGCAGCCCCGGGACTAGCACAGATACGCAGTATTTT. Translation gives CASSPGTSTDTQYF. The chain employs TRBV9 and TRBJ2-3; maybe TRBD2 (6 bases). V was cut by 4 bases and J by 0 bases, with 9 bases left in between. The CDR3 is 14 residues long. Germline V gives CDR1 SGDLS, CDR2 YYNGEE. Looking up the rest from reference TRBV9 and TRBJ2-3 gives the full variable domain: DSGVTQTPKHLITATGQRVTLRCSPRSGDLSVYWYQQSLDQGLQFLIQYYNGEERAKGNILERFSAQQFPDLHSELNLSSLELGDSALYFCASSPGTSTDTQYFGPGTRLTVL.

This chain connects TRBV19 to TRBJ1-6; 9 nucleotides match TRBD1. The CDR3 totals 15 residues. CDR1 and CDR2 (germline): LNHDA, SQIVND (reference sequence). V lost 6 bases and J lost 7; bases outside the gene matches: 7. CDR3 in amino acids: CASRDRGERNSPLHF. CDR3 DNA: TGTGCCAGTAGGGACAGGGGAGAGCGAAATTCACCCCTCCACTTT.

The chain carries TRBV9 and TRBJ1-1, with D perhaps TRBD1 (5 bases). Germline lookup yields CDR1 SGDLS and CDR2 YYNGEE. V was trimmed by 4 bases and J by 4 bases, leaving 11 bases between them. The CDR3 length is 13 residues. CDR3 sequence: CASSLRVSTEAFF. The DNA of the CDR3 is TGTGCCAGCAGCCTCAGGGTTTCCACTGAAGCTTTCTTT.

The chain recombines TRBV20-1 with TRBJ2-5; 8 bases line up with TRBD2. This CDR3 is 15 amino acids long. Looked up from germline, CDR1 is DFQATT and CDR2 is SNEGSKA (reference sequence). The V and J ends lost 3 bases and 1 base, in that order; junction bases with no gene match: 7. CDR3 coding DNA: TGCAGTGCTAGTCTCCCGCGGGAGGCCCAAGAGACCCAGTACTTC. It is translated as CSASLPREAQETQYF.

This clone appeared a few times. The chain has TRBV6-5 and TRBJ2-2, with D perhaps matching TRBD2 (6 bases). V was clipped by 1 base and J by 2 bases, with 8 bases between them. Germline CDR1 reads MNHEY; CDR2 reads SVGAGI. The CDR3 contains 15 residues. CDR3 region: CASSYWGVNTGELFF. As DNA, the CDR3 is TGTGCCAGCAGTTACTGGGGGGTAAACACCGGGGAGCTGTTTTTT.

This chain uses TRBV12-5 with TRBJ1-1; D uncertain. The CDR3 contains 15 residues. V lost 0 bases to trimming and J lost 6 bases, with 14 bases between them. Germline values: CDR1 LGHNT, CDR2 FRNRAP. In nucleotides, the CDR3 is TGTGCTAGTGGTTTGGTACCTAACCTGGGCGCTGAAGCTTTCTTT. Its protein is CASGLVPNLGAEAFF.

The V gene is TRBV13, the J gene TRBJ2-5; tentatively, D is TRBD1 (6 bases). Germline CDR1 reads PRHDT; CDR2 reads FYEKMQ (reference sequence). The CDR3 is 14 amino acids. With 5 bases removed from V and 5 bases from J, the gap between germline ends came to 15 bases. CDR3 sequence reads: CASSRSDRRETQYF. The CDR3 nucleotides read TGTGCCAGCAGCCGCAGCGACAGGCGGGAGACCCAGTACTTC.

There are a few counts of this clone. This chain uses TRBV5-6 with TRBJ2-3; 9 bases fit TRBD1. The CDR3 contains 14 residues. V lost 7 bases and J lost 5; bases outside the gene matches: 8. Germline V gene sequence: CDR1 SGHDT, CDR2 YYEEEE. The CDR3 protein is CASAYRGLGDTQYF. CDR3 coding DNA: TGTGCCAGCGCCTACAGGGGGCTCGGAGATACGCAGTATTTT.

The rearrangement uses TRBV3-1 (or the pseudogene TRBV3-2) and TRBJ1-2; 7 bases are shared with TRBD1. Germline CDR1 reads LGHDT; CDR2 reads YNNKEL (reference sequence). After removal of 1 base from V and 7 bases from J, the junction contained 12 bases not matched to a gene. The CDR3 is 16 residues long. The CDR3 region is CASSQVPGQKRGGYTF. CDR3 sequence (DNA): TGTGCCAGCAGCCAAGTCCCGGGACAGAAAAGGGGTGGCTACACCTTC.

J is TRBJ2-3 and V is TRBV18, with D maybe TRBD1 (6 bases). The CDR3 extends over 12 amino acids. The V end lost 3 bases, the J end lost 6 bases, and 7 bases lay between the germline ends. Germline lookup yields CDR1 KGHSH and CDR2 LQKENI. The CDR3 DNA reads TGTGCCAGCTCACCCCAGGGGGATACGCAGTATTTT. Translation gives CASSPQGDTQYF.

The rearrangement links TRBV9 to TRBJ2-5, with 16 bases matching TRBD2. CDR3 length: 18 residues. V was pared by 4 bases and J by 5 bases, with 11 bases of the junction left unmatched. Germline-derived CDR1 and CDR2 are SGDLS and YYNGEE. For the CDR3, the DNA is TGTGCCAGCAGCCGCGGGACTAGCGGGAGGGCGGCCCAGGAGACCCAGTACTTC. Protein product: CASSRGTSGRAAQETQYF.

The count of this clone is one. The J gene is TRBJ2-5, the V gene TRBV6-5; D is possibly TRBD2 (6 bases). The germline gives CDR1 MNHEY, CDR2 SVGAGI. The length of the CDR3 is 14 residues. V was shortened by 7 bases and J by 4 bases, with 16 bases between the two germline ends. The CDR3 DNA sequence: TGTGCCAGCACCCGCGGGATGATGGGAGAGACCCAGTACTTC. It specifies CASTRGMMGETQYF.

The chain employs TRBV27 and TRBJ1-1; weak D call: TRBD1 (5 bases). Germline CDR1 MNHEY, CDR2 SMNVEV (reference sequence). The CDR3 runs 12 residues. Trimming cost V 5 bases and J 4 bases, with 8 bases left between them. The CDR3 DNA reads TGTGCCAGCAGTCCAGGGCTCACTGAAGCTTTCTTT. Amino acids: CASSPGLTEAFF.

The chain combines TRBV7-2 with TRBJ2-1, with TRBD2 matching 10 bases. V was pared by 1 base and J by 10 bases, with 7 bases of the junction left unmatched. This CDR3 spans 15 amino acids. The germline gives CDR1 SGHTA, CDR2 FQGNSA. CDR3 bases: TGTGCCAGCAGCTTAGGAACTAGCGGGGTTAGAGAGCAGTTCTTC. This encodes CASSLGTSGVREQFF.

The V call is TRBV4-1, the J call TRBJ2-5, with 12 bases matching TRBD2. The CDR3 loop spans 16 amino acids. V shed 3 bases and J 4 bases; nucleotides not matched to a gene: 6. CDR1 and CDR2 from the germline V gene are MGHRA and YSYEKL. This CDR3 is CASSHALTSGGETQYF. The DNA of the CDR3 is TGCGCCAGCAGCCACGCCCTGACTAGCGGGGGAGAGACCCAGTACTTC.

The rearrangement uses TRBV2 and TRBJ1-2; D unresolved. The CDR3 has 13 residues. Trimming removed 8 bases at V and 4 bases at J, with 14 bases between. Per the germline V gene, CDR1 is SNHLY and CDR2 is FYNNEI. CDR3 protein: CASHRDILYGYTF. The CDR3 region has the DNA TGTGCCAGCCACCGAGACATACTCTATGGCTACACCTTC.

This clone occurred a few times. V gene TRBV18 combines with J gene TRBJ1-5; possible D gene TRBD1, 5 bases. There are 12 residues in the CDR3. Trimming took 0 bases from V and 10 from J, leaving 7 bases between them. Germline CDR1 and CDR2: KGHSH and LQKENI. CDR3 region: CASSPPGGPQHF. CDR3 DNA: TGTGCCAGCTCACCACCGGGGGGTCCCCAGCATTTT.

CDR3 amino acids: CASSQARRQFF. The CDR3 nucleotides read TGTGCCAGCAGCCAAGCGCGTAGGCAGTTCTTC. The genes are TRBV14 and TRBJ2-1; D not certain. This CDR3 is built from 11 residues. The germline gives CDR1 SGHDN, CDR2 FVKESK. V was clipped by 1 base and J by 12 bases, with 7 bases between them.

CDR3 region: CASSPMNTEAFF. CDR3 DNA sequence: TGTGCCAGCAGTCCAATGAACACTGAAGCTTTCTTT. The rearrangement uses TRBV7-9 and TRBJ1-1; D ambiguous. V was trimmed by 6 bases and J by 0 bases, leaving 5 bases between them. Germline lookup yields CDR1 SEHNR and CDR2 FQNEAQ (reference sequence). The CDR3 runs 12 residues. Looking up the rest from reference TRBV7-9 and TRBJ1-1 gives the full variable domain: DTGVSQNPRHKITKRGQNVTFRCDPISEHNRLYWYRQTLGQGPEFLTYFQNEAQLEKSRLLSDRFSAERPKGSFSTLEIQRTEQGDSAMYLCASSPMNTEAFFGQGTRLTVV.

The chain combines TRBV7-8 with TRBJ1-5; D unclear. The V and J ends lost 1 base and 1 base respectively, with 8 bases between them. This CDR3 has 15 amino acids. Per the germline V gene, CDR1 is SGHVS and CDR2 is FQNEAQ. CDR3 sequence reads: CASSLGGGSNQPQHF. CDR3 in DNA: TGTGCCAGCAGCTTAGGCGGAGGGAGCAATCAGCCCCAGCATTTT.

The chain combines TRBV7-2 with TRBJ2-3, with D perhaps matching TRBD2 (6 bases). The CDR3 runs to 15 residues. V was trimmed by 5 bases and J by 2 bases, leaving 14 bases between them. Germline V lookup: CDR1 SGHTA, CDR2 FQGNSA. CDR3 in DNA: TGTGCCAGCAGCCAAGACTGGAGGGACACAGATACGCAGTATTTT. Its translation: CASSQDWRDTDTQYF.